This is a list of T cell receptor beta chains from one sample in a study of T-cell memory formation after mild COVID-19. In TCRdb, the 5' RACE reads were re-called with MiXCR into one record per CDR3 protein. The table records roughly 250,000 distinct CDR3 sequences, less than 20% of them present only once. The sequencing input was PBMCs or a T cell subset sorted from them (not recorded which). The origin of the receptors is a man aged 18 to 30 who had mild COVID-19 (a few samples of this study predate the infection). Cell type and time point are not known. Each CDR3 is given with its conserved first and last residue. Fields, in order: CDR3 length, clone size, J gene, V gene, D gene, CDR3 DNA, CDR3 protein. A D gene is named only where the DNA matches it firmly. Clone size is given for some rows only: seen once, a few or many times, or a class if the clone is expanded.

len: 15
abundance: .
j_gene: TRBJ2-7
v_gene: TRBV5-6
d_gene: .
CDR3nt: TGTGCCAGCAGCTTGTTGGGTATACTCTCGGCCGAGCAGTACTTC
CDR3aa: CASSLLGILSAEQYF

len: 14
abundance: .
j_gene: TRBJ2-5
v_gene: TRBV11-2
d_gene: .
CDR3nt: TGTGCCAGCAGCTTTAGTGGTTTTGGGGAGACCCAGTACTTC
CDR3aa: CASSFSGFGETQYF

len: 16
abundance: few
j_gene: TRBJ2-3
v_gene: TRBV5-1
d_gene: TRBD2
CDR3nt: TGCGCCAGCAGCTTCAGCGCTAGCGGGGTCACAGATACGCAGTATTTT
CDR3aa: CASSFSASGVTDTQYF

len: 13
abundance: .
j_gene: TRBJ2-3
v_gene: TRBV30
d_gene: .
CDR3nt: TGTGCCTGGAGTACAGGTAGCACAGATACGCAGTATTTT
CDR3aa: CAWSTGSTDTQYF

len: 14
abundance: many
j_gene: TRBJ2-1
v_gene: TRBV5-1
d_gene: .
CDR3nt: TGCGCCAGCCGAGGGACAAGCTCCTACAATGAGCAGTTCTTC
CDR3aa: CASRGTSSYNEQFF

len: 14
abundance: few
j_gene: TRBJ2-5
v_gene: TRBV5-1
d_gene: .
CDR3nt: TGCGCCAGCAGCTTCCGGGGCCTCCAAGAGACCCAGTACTTC
CDR3aa: CASSFRGLQETQYF

len: 12
abundance: few
j_gene: TRBJ1-2
v_gene: TRBV29-1
d_gene: TRBD1
CDR3nt: TGCAGCGCAACCGGGACAGACTATGGCTACACCTTC
CDR3aa: CSATGTDYGYTF

len: 15
abundance: few
j_gene: TRBJ1-5
v_gene: TRBV6-5
d_gene: .
CDR3nt: TGTGCCAGCAGTACTTACAGGAGTAGCAATCAGCCCCAGCATTTT
CDR3aa: CASSTYRSSNQPQHF

len: 15
abundance: few
j_gene: TRBJ1-1
v_gene: TRBV6-5
d_gene: TRBD1
CDR3nt: TGTGCCAGCAGTTACTCGGGACAGCCGTTTAGTGGAGCTTTCTTT
CDR3aa: CASSYSGQPFSGAFF

len: 11
abundance: few
j_gene: TRBJ2-1
v_gene: TRBV20-1
d_gene: .
CDR3nt: TGCAGTGCTAATGAGTACAATGAGCAGTTCTTC
CDR3aa: CSANEYNEQFF

len: 13
abundance: few
j_gene: TRBJ2-5
v_gene: TRBV4-1
d_gene: .
CDR3nt: TGCGCCAGCAGCCTCTCAACGGCAGAGACCCAGTACTTC
CDR3aa: CASSLSTAETQYF

len: 15
abundance: few
j_gene: TRBJ2-5
v_gene: TRBV20-1
d_gene: .
CDR3nt: TGCAGTGCTAGAGATTCCGGGGGAATGGGAGAGACCCAGTACTTC
CDR3aa: CSARDSGGMGETQYF

len: 13
abundance: .
j_gene: TRBJ1-2
v_gene: TRBV30
d_gene: .
CDR3nt: TGTGCCTGGAGTCCGGACAGCTTCTATGGCTACACCTTC
CDR3aa: CAWSPDSFYGYTF

len: 12
abundance: .
j_gene: TRBJ2-5
v_gene: TRBV7-9
d_gene: .
CDR3nt: TGTGCCAGCAGCTTAGCACAGGGAACCCAGTACTTC
CDR3aa: CASSLAQGTQYF

len: 16
abundance: few
j_gene: TRBJ1-3
v_gene: TRBV6-6
d_gene: .
CDR3nt: TGTGCCAGCAGTTACTACCGGGACAAGTCTGGAAACACCATATATTTT
CDR3aa: CASSYYRDKSGNTIYF

len: 13
abundance: few
j_gene: TRBJ1-1
v_gene: TRBV7-2
d_gene: .
CDR3nt: TGTGCCAGCAGCTCCGAGGGGTTCACTGAAGCTTTCTTT
CDR3aa: CASSSEGFTEAFF

len: 15
abundance: few
j_gene: TRBJ1-2
v_gene: TRBV27
d_gene: TRBD1
CDR3nt: TGTGCCAGCAGTTCAACCGGGACAGGGGCTCGTGGCTACACCTTC
CDR3aa: CASSSTGTGARGYTF

len: 12
abundance: .
j_gene: TRBJ2-7
v_gene: TRBV7-2
d_gene: .
CDR3nt: TGTGCCAGCAGCTCCCCCTCCTACGAGCAGTACTTC
CDR3aa: CASSSPSYEQYF

len: 12
abundance: few
j_gene: TRBJ1-5
v_gene: TRBV28
d_gene: .
CDR3nt: TGTGCCAGCATGGTGGTCGATCAGCCCCAGCATTTT
CDR3aa: CASMVVDQPQHF

len: 14
abundance: .
j_gene: TRBJ1-2
v_gene: TRBV6-5
d_gene: TRBD1
CDR3nt: TGTGCCAGCAGACGTACCGACAGGGACTATGGCTACACCTTC
CDR3aa: CASRRTDRDYGYTF

len: 16
abundance: .
j_gene: TRBJ1-1
v_gene: TRBV6-1
d_gene: .
CDR3nt: TGTGCCAGCAGTGAAACCCTGACTCACCAGGCCAAGACAGCTTTCTTT
CDR3aa: CASSETLTHQAKTAFF

len: 13
abundance: few
j_gene: TRBJ1-2
v_gene: TRBV19
d_gene: .
CDR3nt: TGTGCCAGTAGTATCGGGAGCCTCTATGGCTACACCTTC
CDR3aa: CASSIGSLYGYTF

len: 12
abundance: few
j_gene: TRBJ2-5
v_gene: TRBV19
d_gene: .
CDR3nt: TGTGCCAGTAACAGAGGCGGGGAGACCCAGTACTTC
CDR3aa: CASNRGGETQYF

len: 16
abundance: few
j_gene: TRBJ1-5
v_gene: TRBV6-2/TRBV6-3
d_gene: .
CDR3nt: TGTGCCAGCAGTTACCCGGGCTCCCATAGCAATCAGCCCCAGCATTTT
CDR3aa: CASSYPGSHSNQPQHF

len: 14
abundance: .
j_gene: TRBJ2-2
v_gene: TRBV12-3/TRBV12-4
d_gene: .
CDR3nt: TGTGCCAGCAGTGACCGTAGGATCGGGGGGGAGCTGTTTTTT
CDR3aa: CASSDRRIGGELFF

len: 13
abundance: few
j_gene: TRBJ2-7
v_gene: TRBV2
d_gene: .
CDR3nt: TGTGCCAGCAGTACGATTATTGATCTCGAGCAGTACTTC
CDR3aa: CASSTIIDLEQYF

len: 13
abundance: .
j_gene: TRBJ2-5
v_gene: TRBV7-9
d_gene: .
CDR3nt: TGTGCCAGCAGCGAACAGGGAGGAGAGACCCAGTACTTC
CDR3aa: CASSEQGGETQYF

len: 14
abundance: few
j_gene: TRBJ1-3
v_gene: TRBV20-1
d_gene: .
CDR3nt: TGCAGTGCTAGGGCTGTCCTCTCTGGAAACACCATATATTTT
CDR3aa: CSARAVLSGNTIYF

len: 16
abundance: few
j_gene: TRBJ2-5
v_gene: TRBV7-8
d_gene: TRBD2
CDR3nt: TGTGCCAGCAGCTTAGTCGGGGCGGGAGTCCAAGAGACCCAGTACTTC
CDR3aa: CASSLVGAGVQETQYF

len: 16
abundance: many
j_gene: TRBJ2-1
v_gene: TRBV20-1
d_gene: TRBD2
CDR3nt: TGCAGTGCTAGAGATCTAGCGGGGAGCTCCTACAATGAGCAGTTCTTC
CDR3aa: CSARDLAGSSYNEQFF

len: 16
abundance: few
j_gene: TRBJ2-5
v_gene: TRBV5-1
d_gene: TRBD1
CDR3nt: TGCGCCAGCAGCATTGACAGGGCGGACATTTTGGAGACCCAGTACTTC
CDR3aa: CASSIDRADILETQYF

len: 13
abundance: many
j_gene: TRBJ2-5
v_gene: TRBV7-3
d_gene: TRBD2
CDR3nt: TGTGCCAGCAGCCGCGGGGGGGGCGAGACCCAGTACTTC
CDR3aa: CASSRGGGETQYF

len: 13
abundance: few
j_gene: TRBJ2-7
v_gene: TRBV5-1
d_gene: .
CDR3nt: TGCGCCAGCAGCCCCGGGTCTCCGGCCGAGCAGTACTTC
CDR3aa: CASSPGSPAEQYF

len: 15
abundance: .
j_gene: TRBJ1-4
v_gene: TRBV4-3
d_gene: TRBD1
CDR3nt: TGCGCCAGCAGCCGGACAGGAGGAACTAATGAAAAACTGTTTTTT
CDR3aa: CASSRTGGTNEKLFF

len: 12
abundance: many
j_gene: TRBJ2-5
v_gene: TRBV12-3/TRBV12-4
d_gene: .
CDR3nt: TGTGCCAGCAGCCGCAGGGGCGAGACCCAGTACTTC
CDR3aa: CASSRRGETQYF

len: 14
abundance: few
j_gene: TRBJ2-3
v_gene: TRBV9
d_gene: .
CDR3nt: TGTGCCAGCAGCGTAGGTTTGAGAACAGATACGCAGTATTTT
CDR3aa: CASSVGLRTDTQYF

len: 14
abundance: .
j_gene: TRBJ2-2
v_gene: TRBV29-1
d_gene: .
CDR3nt: TGCAGCGTTGGTTGGCAGGCTAACACCGGGGAGCTGTTTTTT
CDR3aa: CSVGWQANTGELFF

len: 14
abundance: few
j_gene: TRBJ1-1
v_gene: TRBV6-5
d_gene: .
CDR3nt: TGTGCCAGCAGTTACTCGTGGAGGGACACTGAAGCTTTCTTT
CDR3aa: CASSYSWRDTEAFF

len: 18
abundance: .
j_gene: TRBJ2-3
v_gene: TRBV5-5
d_gene: TRBD2
CDR3nt: TGTGCCAGCAGCTCCCGACTAGCGGGGGCCACACCAACAGATACGCAGTATTTT
CDR3aa: CASSSRLAGATPTDTQYF

len: 14
abundance: few
j_gene: TRBJ2-5
v_gene: TRBV6-6
d_gene: .
CDR3nt: TGTGCCAGCAGTTACTCCCAGCTGAAAGAGACCCAGTACTTC
CDR3aa: CASSYSQLKETQYF

len: 13
abundance: .
j_gene: TRBJ2-5
v_gene: TRBV20-1
d_gene: .
CDR3nt: TGCAGTGCTAGGATGACAGTCCAAGAGACCCAGTACTTC
CDR3aa: CSARMTVQETQYF

len: 14
abundance: few
j_gene: TRBJ1-2
v_gene: TRBV6-5
d_gene: TRBD1
CDR3nt: TGTGCCAGCAGTGGGGGACAGGCTAACTATGGCTACACCTTC
CDR3aa: CASSGGQANYGYTF

len: 16
abundance: few
j_gene: TRBJ1-2
v_gene: TRBV5-1
d_gene: .
CDR3nt: TGCGCCAGCAGCTTAGGCGATGTGGGGCTTAACTATGGCTACACCTTC
CDR3aa: CASSLGDVGLNYGYTF

len: 15
abundance: few
j_gene: TRBJ1-1
v_gene: TRBV9
d_gene: .
CDR3nt: TGTGCCAGCAGCGTATCCCCCGGCGGGGACACTGAAGCTTTCTTT
CDR3aa: CASSVSPGGDTEAFF

len: 13
abundance: .
j_gene: TRBJ1-2
v_gene: TRBV7-8
d_gene: .
CDR3nt: TGTGCCACCAGCCCCCCCAGGGAGGATGGCTACACCTTC
CDR3aa: CATSPPREDGYTF

len: 12
abundance: .
j_gene: TRBJ2-1
v_gene: TRBV11-2
d_gene: .
CDR3nt: TGTGCCAGCAGCCCCGCCCGCCATGAGCAGTTCTTC
CDR3aa: CASSPARHEQFF

len: 18
abundance: few
j_gene: TRBJ1-1
v_gene: TRBV5-5
d_gene: .
CDR3nt: TGTGCCAGCAGCTTGACATTTTATACCCCAGGGATGAACACTGAAGCTTTCTTT
CDR3aa: CASSLTFYTPGMNTEAFF

len: 15
abundance: once
j_gene: TRBJ1-2
v_gene: TRBV18
d_gene: .
CDR3nt: TGTGCCAGCTCACCATCGTCCGGGTACGAATATGGCTACACCTTC
CDR3aa: CASSPSSGYEYGYTF

len: 13
abundance: few
j_gene: TRBJ1-2
v_gene: TRBV5-1
d_gene: .
CDR3nt: TGCGCCAGCAGCTTGGAAGGGGCAGGGGGCTACACCTTC
CDR3aa: CASSLEGAGGYTF

len: 16
abundance: .
j_gene: TRBJ2-2
v_gene: TRBV18
d_gene: .
CDR3nt: TGTGCCAGCTCACCAAACGCTGGGGCCAACACCGGGGAGCTGTTTTTT
CDR3aa: CASSPNAGANTGELFF

len: 15
abundance: .
j_gene: TRBJ2-3
v_gene: TRBV6-5
d_gene: TRBD2
CDR3nt: TGTGCCAGCAGTTACCAGGAGCGGGGGGCAGATACGCAGTATTTT
CDR3aa: CASSYQERGADTQYF

len: 12
abundance: few
j_gene: TRBJ1-1
v_gene: TRBV6-5
d_gene: .
CDR3nt: TGTGCCAGCAATGACAGGTACACTGAAGCTTTCTTT
CDR3aa: CASNDRYTEAFF

len: 17
abundance: few
j_gene: TRBJ2-3
v_gene: TRBV5-4
d_gene: .
CDR3nt: TGTGCCAGCAGCCAGTCTCCTTTGGGGGCTAGCACAGATACGCAGTATTTT
CDR3aa: CASSQSPLGASTDTQYF

len: 11
abundance: many
j_gene: TRBJ2-1
v_gene: TRBV7-2
d_gene: .
CDR3nt: TGTGCCAGCAGCTTAGTCGCTGAGCAGTTCTTC
CDR3aa: CASSLVAEQFF

len: 13
abundance: .
j_gene: TRBJ2-2
v_gene: TRBV11-1
d_gene: TRBD1
CDR3nt: TGTGCCTGGGGGACAGGGCTCACCGGGGAGCTGTTTTTT
CDR3aa: CAWGTGLTGELFF

len: 15
abundance: many
j_gene: TRBJ2-5
v_gene: TRBV7-2
d_gene: .
CDR3nt: TGTGCCAGCAGCTTAGAGCGGCTAGCTCGGGAGACCCAGTACTTC
CDR3aa: CASSLERLARETQYF